The source of this T cell receptor beta chain is a study of shared clonotypes between healthy human individuals. On the study more broadly: Every donor yielded three CD4 naive, three CD4 memory, two CD8 naive and one CD8 memory plate.

The CDR3 runs 13 residues. In germline, CDR1 is MNHEY, CDR2 SMNVEV (reference sequence). V lost 3 bases and J lost 1, with 7 bases in between. Concerning this clone: Distinct nucleotide sequences in the sample also encode this CDR3.

Some clones are missing from TCRdb's copy, which holds only in-frame ones; the method was immunoSEQ multiplex PCR. The profile shows around 2.3 million clones, approximately 95% of them singletons. The sequence derives from a young man in good health. Specimen: naive CD4+ T cells sorted from blood. Indicated subset: CD45RA+ positively selected. V gene TRBV27 combines with J gene TRBJ2-7; TRBD1 is a possible D gene (5 bases). This chain's CDR3 is CASSFSGSYEQYF. In DNA, the CDR3 is TGTGCCAGCAGTTTTTCAGGGTCCTACGAGCAGTACTTC.